The clone carrying this T cell receptor beta chain appeared many times. The data originate from a study of blood T cell repertoires in COVID-19. The overall study: Spain, Italy and the United States supplied samples that represented acute and convalescent COVID-19. The analysed material was cDNA or gDNA that came from T cells, B-cell-depleted T cells, or PBMCs.

The V gene's germline CDR1 is MNHEY and CDR2 SMNVEV (reference sequence). The ends were cut back, 5 bases at V and 3 bases at J, with 11 bases in the middle. The CDR3 length is 13 residues. In the authors' workflow: From reference gene primer amplification, estimates of nucleated cell counts were derived. Libraries were prepared by immunoSEQ multiplex PCR; TCRdb keeps only in-frame clonotypes and omits some of them. The V and J calls and clone size come from that table; D and trimming were worked out from the DNA. There are 250,000 to 300,000 clones in the sample; more than 85% occur only once, and around 3.6% lies in the top ten.

The clonotype comes from a man in his late teens or twenties with active or convalescent COVID-19. Sequencing was performed on peripheral blood. The chain recombines TRBV27 with TRBJ2-7, with D possibly being TRBD1 (6 bases). The CDR3 DNA reads TGTGCCAGCAGTCGACAGGCCTACTACGAGCAGTACTTC. It is translated as CASSRQAYYEQYF.